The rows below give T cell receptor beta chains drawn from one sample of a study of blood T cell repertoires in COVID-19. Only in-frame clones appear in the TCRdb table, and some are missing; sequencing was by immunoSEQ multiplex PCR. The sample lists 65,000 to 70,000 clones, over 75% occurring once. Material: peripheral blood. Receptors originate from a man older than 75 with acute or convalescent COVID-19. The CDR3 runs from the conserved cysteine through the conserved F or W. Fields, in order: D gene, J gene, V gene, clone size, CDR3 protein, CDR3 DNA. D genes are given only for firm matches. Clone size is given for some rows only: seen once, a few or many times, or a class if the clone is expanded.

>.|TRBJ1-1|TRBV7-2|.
CASSLATQVNTEAFF
TGTGCCAGCAGCTTAGCGACACAGGTGAACACTGAAGCTTTCTTT
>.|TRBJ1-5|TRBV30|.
CAWSTDSNQPQHF
TGTGCCTGGAGTACAGATAGCAATCAGCCCCAGCATTTT
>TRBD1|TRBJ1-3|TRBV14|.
CASSLLDRGLGTIYF
TGTGCCAGCAGCCTCCTTGACAGGGGGCTCGGCACCATATATTTT
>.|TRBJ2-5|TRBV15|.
CATSRVPSVTSWETQYF
TGTGCCACCAGCAGAGTTCCTAGCGTGACCTCGTGGGAGACCCAGTACTTC
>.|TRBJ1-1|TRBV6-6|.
CASSDRGRTEAFF
TGTGCCAGCAGCGATAGGGGAAGGACTGAAGCTTTCTTT
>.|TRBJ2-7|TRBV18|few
CASSPLEGHGPYEQYF
TGTGCCAGCTCACCGCTAGAAGGACACGGGCCCTACGAGCAGTACTTC
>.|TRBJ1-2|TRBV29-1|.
CSVERGLQLGSGYTF
TGCAGCGTTGAGAGGGGACTCCAACTGGGGTCTGGCTACACCTTC
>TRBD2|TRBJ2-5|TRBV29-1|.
CSVTGLAGLITETQYF
TGCAGCGTGACGGGACTAGCGGGGTTAATTACGGAGACCCAGTACTTC
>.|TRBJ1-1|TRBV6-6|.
CASRPGGKATEAFF
TGTGCCAGCAGGCCAGGAGGGAAGGCCACTGAAGCTTTCTTT
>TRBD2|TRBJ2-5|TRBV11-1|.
CASSLQLAGGETQYF
TGTGCCAGCAGCTTGCAACTAGCGGGAGGAGAGACCCAGTACTTC
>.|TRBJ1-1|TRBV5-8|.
CASSLLMNTEAFF
TGTGCCAGCAGCTTGTTAATGAACACTGAAGCTTTCTTT
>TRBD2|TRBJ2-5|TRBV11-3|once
CASSLYGGGTSGKETQYF
TGTGCCAGCAGCTTATACGGGGGCGGGACTAGCGGAAAAGAGACCCAGTACTTC
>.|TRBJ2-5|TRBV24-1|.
CATSDTGMIETQYF
TGTGCCACCAGTGATACCGGGATGATAGAGACCCAGTACTTC
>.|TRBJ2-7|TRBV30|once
CAWSVYRVRHEQYF
TGTGCCTGGAGTGTCTACAGGGTGCGGCACGAGCAGTACTTC
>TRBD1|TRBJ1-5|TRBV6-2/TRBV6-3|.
CASSLDRDQPQHF
TGTGCCAGCAGCTTAGACAGGGATCAGCCCCAGCATTTT
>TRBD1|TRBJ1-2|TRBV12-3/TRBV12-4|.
CASGPGTARYTF
TGTGCCAGCGGGCCGGGGACAGCACGCTACACCTTC
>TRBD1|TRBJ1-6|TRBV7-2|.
CASSLGGQPNSPLHF
TGTGCCAGCAGCTTAGGGGGACAGCCTAATTCACCCCTCCACTTT
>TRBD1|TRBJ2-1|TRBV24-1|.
CATSEGDRGRAGNEQFF
TGTGCCACCAGTGAGGGGGACAGGGGGCGCGCGGGCAATGAGCAGTTCTTC
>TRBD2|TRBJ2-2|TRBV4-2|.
CASSQEILSSGRGGELFF
TGTGCCAGCAGCCAAGAAATTCTGTCTAGCGGGAGGGGCGGGGAGCTGTTTTTT
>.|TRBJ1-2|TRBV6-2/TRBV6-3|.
CASSPYQRSNYGYTF
TGTGCCAGCAGCCCTTACCAGAGGTCTAACTATGGCTACACCTTC
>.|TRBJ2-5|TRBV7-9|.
CASTSPVAEEQETQYF
TGTGCCAGCACCTCGCCGGTAGCGGAAGAACAAGAGACCCAGTACTTC
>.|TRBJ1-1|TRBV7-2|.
CASSTQENTEAFF
TGTGCCAGCAGCACACAGGAGAACACTGAAGCTTTCTTT
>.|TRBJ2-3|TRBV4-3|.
CASSQESLSTDTQYF
TGCGCCAGCAGCCAAGAAAGCCTGTCCACAGATACGCAGTATTTT
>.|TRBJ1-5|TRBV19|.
CASSGRGGNQPQHF
TGTGCCAGTAGTGGGAGGGGGGGCAATCAGCCCCAGCATTTT
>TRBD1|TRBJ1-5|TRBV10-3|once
CAIRPTGDNQPQHF
TGTGCCATCAGACCTACAGGGGACAATCAGCCCCAGCATTTT
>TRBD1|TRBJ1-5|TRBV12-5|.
CASGLVTGQSQPQHF
TGTGCTAGTGGTTTGGTAACGGGACAGTCTCAGCCCCAGCATTTT
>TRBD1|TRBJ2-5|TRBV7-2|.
CASRSGGSRIYF
TGTGCCAGCAGATCAGGGGGTAGTCGGATCTACTTC
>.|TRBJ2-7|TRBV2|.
CASSETEGLEQYF
TGTGCCAGCAGTGAAACCGAGGGCCTCGAGCAGTACTTC
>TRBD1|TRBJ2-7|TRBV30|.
CAWSVPGGAYEQYF
TGTGCCTGGAGCGTACCAGGGGGCGCCTACGAGCAGTACTTC
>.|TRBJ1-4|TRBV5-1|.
CASSFTGRDEKLFF
TGCGCCAGCAGCTTTACAGGGCGGGATGAAAAACTGTTTTTT
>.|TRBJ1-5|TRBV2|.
CASSDRAYNQPQHF
TGTGCCAGCAGTGACAGGGCCTACAATCAGCCCCAGCATTTT
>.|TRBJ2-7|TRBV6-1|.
CASRREPYEQYF
TGTGCCAGCAGGAGGGAGCCCTACGAGCAGTACTTC
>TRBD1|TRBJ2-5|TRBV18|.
CASSQSRTGGSETQYF
TGTGCCAGCTCACAATCGAGGACAGGGGGAAGTGAGACCCAGTACTTC
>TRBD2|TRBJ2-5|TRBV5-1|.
CASSAVPGGQETQYF
TGCGCCAGCAGCGCTGTGCCGGGAGGACAAGAGACCCAGTACTTC
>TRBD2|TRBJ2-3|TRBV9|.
CASSETSGRNPDTQYF
TGTGCCAGCAGCGAGACTAGCGGGAGGAACCCAGATACGCAGTATTTT
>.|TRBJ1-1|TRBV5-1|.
CASSGTTGSTEAFF
TGCGCCAGCAGCGGAACCACAGGGTCCACTGAAGCTTTCTTT
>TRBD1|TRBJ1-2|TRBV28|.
CANRDRPYGYTF
TGTGCCAACCGGGACAGACCGTATGGCTACACCTTC
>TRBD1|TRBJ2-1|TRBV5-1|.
CASSLGGFSYNEQFF
TGCGCCAGCAGCTTAGGGGGCTTCTCCTACAATGAGCAGTTCTTC